This T cell receptor (beta chain) is from a study of blood T cell repertoires in COVID-19 (dated by TCRdb to about 2020). Concerning the study at large: Collaborator samples came from the United States, Italy and Spain and covered acute and convalescent phases of COVID-19. The prospective study material was composed of cDNA or gDNA derived from T cells, B-cell-depleted T cells, or PBMCs. Deeply sampled blood TCRbeta repertoires from subjects exposed to, actively infected with, or recovered from COVID-19 were included in the dataset. A freely available public database, intended as a resource for researchers studying the immune response to SARS-CoV-2, is where the repertoires were released. The samples were drawn from the first 160 participants of the ongoing ImmuneRACE study and from 950 to 1,500 subjects provided by 6 global collaborators. Sample metadata almost always included a de-identified subject ID, COVID-19 status, age in years and sex. Where available, HLA class I and class II types were obtained from metadata supplied by the sample provider rather than from assay-based typing.

Trimmed from V: 6 bases; trimmed from J: 0 bases; junction bases lacking a gene match: 8. CDR1 and CDR2 are drawn from the germline V gene (reference sequence): LNHDA, SQIVND. Including the terminal cysteine and phenylalanine, the CDR3 comprises 18 residues. This entry keeps only the CDR3 DNA: 54 bases, framed from base 1. What the study reported, not specific to this receptor: The amount of clinical and demographic metadata varied by source and participant and was provided uncurated.

TCRbeta CDR3 regions were amplified from genomic DNA using the immunoSEQ Assay, a bias-controlled multiplex PCR. The study's processing was this. Nucleated cell counts per sample were estimated from amplification of reference gene primers within the assay. To quantify the absolute abundance of each unique TCRbeta CDR3 rearrangement, sequence reads were collapsed and filtered. For each sample, productive Simpson clonality was calculated by taking the square root of Simpson's diversity index across productive rearrangements. The table was pulled from immuneACCESS by TCRdb, which kept in-frame rearrangements only. Such tables lose some clones; where checked, under half of the loss comes from unresolved V genes, and the rest has no known cause. V, J and clone size are those of that table, while D and trimming were read from the DNA. The sample table shows around 270,000 clones, and 70% to 90% are seen once. The top ten clonotypes cover approximately 4.2% of the sample.

To note about this clone: Its antigen is not yet known. Base qualities are not at hand, and no much larger clone is one base apart.

Enrolling through a virtual design, the prospective study's participants ranged in age from roughly 18 to 95 years and lived across around 25 United States geographic areas. In the prospective study, participants were assigned to cohorts based on the clinical history participants reported in a screening survey and a study questionnaire. For ImmuneRACE Cohort 3, a participant was defined as recovered based on two consecutive negative NP/OP PCR tests, clearance by a healthcare professional, or resolution of symptoms. In the prospective study, whole blood, serum and a nasopharyngeal or oropharyngeal swab were collected from each participant by mobile phlebotomists. Over a roughly 2-month period, participants in the prospective study had the option of providing additional blood draws and questionnaires. Blood samples from the prospective study were shipped frozen or at room temperature prior to DNA extraction.

This clonotype was obtained from a woman between 25 and 40 years old who had recovered from COVID-19. The sample taken for sequencing was PBMCs or T cells enriched from blood (not recorded which). The V and J genes are TRBV19 and TRBJ2-1, with 13 bases aligning to TRBD2. Here is the DNA: TGTGCCAGTAGCTCGGGACTAGCGGGATTGAGCTCCTACAATGAGCAGTTCTTC. Its product reads: CASSSGLAGLSSYNEQFF. With the rest looked up from the reference TRBV19 and TRBJ2-1 genes rather than sequenced, the full variable domain is DGGITQSPKYLFRKEGQNVTLSCEQNLNHDAMYWYRQDPGQGLRLIYYSQIVNDFQKGDIAEGYSVSREKKESFPLTVTSAQKNPTAFYLCASSSGLAGLSSYNEQFFGPGTRLTVL.